This T cell receptor beta chain is drawn from a study of cytomegalovirus exposure and HLA in healthy donors. For the study at large: In terms of ancestry, the Caucasian-associated cluster contained roughly 81% of the approximately 400 genotyped donors.

The CDR3 is 14 amino acids. Germline CDR1 KGHSH, CDR2 LQKENI. V lost 3 bases and J lost 1, with 10 bases in between. PCR was performed using 60 Vbeta and 13 Jbeta primers. Repertoires were generated with immunoSEQ multiplex PCR, while TCRdb's copy carries only in-frame clones and drops some. The sample holds around 170,000 clones, roughly 80% seen once. Notes on this clone: Its antigen is undetermined.

Overall study findings and caveats: In all likelihood, a cluster of highly shared sequence variants was a sequencing artifact. With later analysis, a missense DCLRE1C variant became linked to TCR beta V- and J-gene trimming.

The rearrangement joins TRBV18 to TRBJ2-7, with D tentatively TRBD2 (6 bases). The receptor's source is a man aged 45-60 years in good health and CMV-seropositive. The sample comprised PBMCs. In DNA, the CDR3 is TGTGCCAGCTCACCGGGGGGAAGTTCCTACGAGCAGTACTTC. It is translated as CASSPGGSSYEQYF. Full variable domain (rest looked up from reference TRBV18 and TRBJ2-7): NAGVMQNPRHLVRRRGQEARLRCSPMKGHSHVYWYRQLPEEGLKFMVYLQKENIIDESGMPKERFSAEFPKEGPSILRIQQVVRGDSAAYFCASSPGGSSYEQYFGPGTRLTVT.